Listed below are T cell receptor beta chains from one sample, sequenced in a study of blood T cell repertoires in COVID-19. The repertoire was sequenced with immunoSEQ multiplex PCR; TCRdb's copy has only in-frame clones and lacks some. The sample yields fewer than 350,000 clones, roughly 93% seen once. Material: PBMCs or T cells enriched from blood (not recorded which). The receptors originated from a woman aged 40 to 50 with acute COVID-19. Both conserved end residues are part of each CDR3. The order of the fields is clone size, D gene, V gene, J gene, CDR3 DNA, CDR3 protein. D genes are given only for firm matches. Clone size appears in some rows only: once, few, many, or a class for an expanded clone.

>-|-|TRBV2|TRBJ2-2
TGTGCCAGCAGTGCTCGCACAACGAACACCGGGGAGCTGTTTTTT
CASSARTTNTGELFF
>-|-|TRBV7-2|TRBJ2-3
TGTGCCAGCAGCTTCTCGGGCGGGAAAGATACGCAGTATTTT
CASSFSGGKDTQYF
>-|TRBD2|TRBV18|TRBJ2-3
TGTGCCAGCCGGGGACTAGCGGGTAGCACAGATACGCAGTATTTT
CASRGLAGSTDTQYF
>-|TRBD1|TRBV7-8|TRBJ1-6
TGTGCCAGCAGCGGAGACAGGGGGTTGGATTCACCCCTCCACTTT
CASSGDRGLDSPLHF
>-|TRBD2|TRBV6-2/TRBV6-3|TRBJ2-3
TGTGCCAGCAGTTTTTCGCGGGAGTCAGATACGCAGTATTTT
CASSFSRESDTQYF
>-|-|TRBV7-2|TRBJ2-7
TGTGCCAGCAGCTTAGAACTTACTAGCAGCGAGCAGTACTTC
CASSLELTSSEQYF
>-|TRBD1|TRBV24-1|TRBJ2-1
TGTGCCACCAGTGATCCAAGACAGGGGGCATATGAGCAGTTCTTC
CATSDPRQGAYEQFF
>-|-|TRBV10-1|TRBJ1-5
TGCGCCAGCAGACAGGGCCGGCCCCAGCATTTT
CASRQGRPQHF
>-|-|TRBV5-5|TRBJ1-6
TGTGCCAGCAGCTTGGGACTCGACTATAATTCACCCCTCCACTTT
CASSLGLDYNSPLHF
>-|TRBD1|TRBV15|TRBJ2-7
TGTGCCACCAGCAGGGACAGGGGTTCCTACGAGCAGTACTTC
CATSRDRGSYEQYF
>-|-|TRBV10-3|TRBJ2-7
TGTGCCATCAGTGACGGGCAGGGCGACTACGAGCAGTACTTC
CAISDGQGDYEQYF
>-|TRBD2|TRBV7-2|TRBJ2-3
TGTGCCAGCAGCTCGGCCGGGACTAGGAACACAGATACGCAGTATTTT
CASSSAGTRNTDTQYF
>-|TRBD1|TRBV15|TRBJ1-1
TGTGCCACCAGCAGTCGAGGGGGCAGTGAAGCTTTCTTT
CATSSRGGSEAFF
>-|TRBD2|TRBV4-1|TRBJ2-5
TGCGCCAGCAGCCAACCGCGGGGGGGCTCGAGGGAGACCCAGTACTTC
CASSQPRGGSRETQYF
>-|-|TRBV6-5|TRBJ2-7
TGTGCCGGGCGGGGAGCCTACGAGCAGTACTTC
CAGRGAYEQYF
>-|TRBD1|TRBV4-2|TRBJ2-7
TGTGCCAGCAGCCAAGCGGGGACAGTGGACGTGTACGAGCAGTACTTC
CASSQAGTVDVYEQYF
>once|TRBD2|TRBV5-4|TRBJ2-1
TGTGCCAGCAGCTTGAGCGGGAGGGTTAATGAGCAGTTCTTC
CASSLSGRVNEQFF
>once|-|TRBV5-6|TRBJ2-2
TGTGCCAGCAGCTTGCGCGGGCTGAACACCGGGGAGCTGTTTTTT
CASSLRGLNTGELFF
>once|-|TRBV10-1|TRBJ2-3
TGCGCCAGCAGTGAGTACAGCATGTGGAACCTTAGCACAGATACGCAGTATTTT
CASSEYSMWNLSTDTQYF
>-|TRBD1|TRBV9|TRBJ2-2
TGTGCCAGCAGCGTAGGTGGACAGGCAACCGGGGAGCTGTTTTTT
CASSVGGQATGELFF
>-|-|TRBV4-2|TRBJ1-5
TGTGCCAGCAGCCAAAGTGACTTTTATAGCAATCAGCCCCAGCATTTT
CASSQSDFYSNQPQHF
>-|-|TRBV6-2/TRBV6-3|TRBJ2-1
TGTGCCAGCAGTTACTCGTCGCCCGCGTACAATGAGCAGTTCTTC
CASSYSSPAYNEQFF
>-|-|TRBV4-2|TRBJ1-5
TGTGCCAGCAGCCAAGGGACAGAAAATCAGCCCCAGCATTTT
CASSQGTENQPQHF
>once|TRBD1|TRBV3-1/TRBV3-2|TRBJ1-1
TGTGCCAGCAGCCAAAGGGGACAGGGCCACACTGAAGCTTTCTTT
CASSQRGQGHTEAFF
>-|-|TRBV6-1|TRBJ2-7
TGTGCCAGCAGTGACAGCGTCGAGCAGTACTTC
CASSDSVEQYF
>-|-|TRBV28|TRBJ1-1
TGTGCCAGCAGGCTGGGGCAAAACACTGAAGCTTTCTTT
CASRLGQNTEAFF
>-|-|TRBV11-1|TRBJ2-4
TGTGCCAGCAGCCTAGGGGAGACCGGGAACATTCAGTACTTC
CASSLGETGNIQYF
>few|-|TRBV24-1|TRBJ2-5
TGTGCCACCAGTGAGGAGGGCCCCCAAGAGACCCAGTACTTC
CATSEEGPQETQYF
>-|-|TRBV6-5|TRBJ1-2
TGTGCCAGCAGTTACTCGTTGACTGGGGCACGATATGGCTACACCTTC
CASSYSLTGARYGYTF
>-|-|TRBV5-6|TRBJ2-1
TGTGCCAGCAGCTTGGGCCTAATCGAGCAGTTCTTC
CASSLGLIEQFF
>-|TRBD2|TRBV5-1|TRBJ2-1
TGCGCCAGCAGCTTACCCGGCGGGGGGGCTCGGAATGAGCAGTTCTTC
CASSLPGGGARNEQFF